This passage covers 10 T cell receptor beta chains from one sample sequenced in a study of glioma-infiltrating T cells. Amplification of TCR alpha and beta CDR3 regions from RNA used iRepertoire nested multiplex PCR. Each CDR3 protein gets one entry after TCRdb re-called the multiplex PCR reads with MiXCR. The sample has about 130,000 distinct CDR3 sequences; approximately 26% are singletons. The specimen was glioma tissue, nonneoplastic brain tissue, or PBMCs (not recorded which). These TCRs come from a human donor with low-grade glioma or glioblastoma, undergoing nonglioma brain surgery, or in good health (not recorded which).

The sample holds a few counts of this clonotype. CDR3 DNA sequence: TGTGCCAGCAGTTACTCAAGGGATCCCAGGTACGAGCAGTACGTC. Translating gives CASSYSRDPRYEQYV. The chain carries TRBV6-6 and TRBJ2-7, with D unresolved. The CDR3 has 15 amino acids. Germline V gene lookup returns CDR1 MNHNY and CDR2 SVGAGI (reference sequence). The germline V and J ends were trimmed by 0 bases and 4 bases, with 13 bases remaining between them.

This chain links TRBV28 with TRBJ1-2, with D possibly matching TRBD1 (5 bases). The V gene lost 6 bases and the J gene lost 8 bases, with 13 bases spanning the gap. CDR3 length equals 12 residues. Per the germline V gene, CDR1 is MDHEN and CDR2 is SYDVKM. The CDR3, as DNA: TGTGCCAGCAGAGCAGGGTCCGGGGGCTACACCTTC. Its protein is CASRAGSGGYTF.

J is TRBJ2-7 and V is TRBV28, with a tentative D call TRBD1 (6 bases). The CDR3 has 14 residues. Trimming pared 1 base from V and 4 bases from J, leaving 11 bases between. Looked up from germline, CDR1 is MDHEN and CDR2 is SYDVKM. This chain's CDR3 is CASSLFGTWYEQYV. CDR3 coding DNA: TGTGCCAGCAGTTTATTCGGGACATGGTACGAGCAGTACGTC.

This chain links TRBV20-1 with TRBJ1-1, with D tentatively TRBD1 (6 bases). This CDR3 spans 13 amino acids. Germline V gives CDR1 DFQATT, CDR2 SNEGSKA (reference sequence). Deletions cut 6 bases from V and 6 bases from J, with 17 bases between. CDR3 nucleotides: TGCAGTGCCGGGGGTAGGGGGATCGCTGAAGCTTTCTTT. Protein product: CSAGGRGIAEAFF.

This clonotype came up many times. The chain carries TRBV19 and TRBJ1-5; D possibly corresponds to TRBD1 (5 bases). Germline values: CDR1 LNHDA, CDR2 SQIVND (reference sequence). The length of the CDR3 is 14 residues. V was clipped by 3 bases and J by 1 base, with 7 bases between them. CDR3: CASSIRDSNQPQHF. For the CDR3, the DNA is TGTGCCAGTAGTATCAGGGACAGCAATCAGCCCCAGCATTTT. Drawing the rest from reference TRBV19 and TRBJ1-5, the complete variable domain is DGGITQSPKYLFRKEGQNVTLSCEQNLNHDAMYWYRQDPGQGLRLIYYSQIVNDFQKGDIAEGYSVSREKKESFPLTVTSAQKNPTAFYLCASSIRDSNQPQHFGDGTRLSIL.

This clonotype showed up just a few times. The V call is TRBV14, the J call TRBJ1-1; D gene unclear. V gave up 0 bases and J gave up 5 bases, with 7 bases separating them. The germline V gene has CDR1 SGHDN and CDR2 FVKESK. The CDR3 totals 13 residues. CDR3 nucleotides: TGTGCCAGCAGCCAAGATGCTCGGACTGAAGCTTTCTTT. Residues: CASSQDARTEAFF.

This clonotype occurred many times. The V and J genes are TRBV27 and TRBJ1-1, with D maybe TRBD1 (5 bases). The V and J ends lost 6 bases and 5 bases respectively, with 19 bases between them. CDR1 and CDR2 (germline): MNHEY, SMNVEV (reference sequence). This CDR3 has 15 amino acids. The CDR3 sequence is CASSNLVRGETEAFF. In nucleotides, the CDR3 is TGTGCCAGCAGCAACTTGGTGAGGGGAGAGACTGAAGCTTTCTTT.

This chain links TRBV12-3 or TRBV12-4 with TRBJ1-1; D unclear. This CDR3 is built from 13 residues. V lost 6 bases, J lost 1 base, and 9 bases lay in between. The CDR3 region has the DNA TGTGCCAGCAGGGCAAGCGGGAACACTGAAGCTTTCTTT. Translated: CASRASGNTEAFF.

In its sample, this clonotype was seen a few times. J is TRBJ1-1 and V is TRBV18, with D possibly matching TRBD1 (6 bases). V shed 3 bases and J shed 1 base, with 12 bases lying between them. The CDR3 totals 15 residues. Germline lookup yields CDR1 KGHSH and CDR2 LQKENI. The CDR3 spells CASSPLGQQNTEAFF. CDR3 in DNA: TGTGCCAGCTCACCTCTGGGACAACAGAACACTGAAGCTTTCTTT.

V is TRBV28 and J is TRBJ2-1, with 15 bases aligning to TRBD2. This CDR3 is built from 16 residues. From germline, CDR1 is MDHEN and CDR2 SYDVKM. V lost 9 bases to trimming and J lost 4 bases; unmatched junction nucleotides: 7. The CDR3 loop reads CASGTSGGPLYNEQFF. CDR3 sequence (DNA): TGTGCCAGTGGGACTAGCGGGGGGCCACTTTACAATGAGCAGTTCTTC.